Below, 22 T cell receptor beta chains from the same sample are listed, as sequenced in a study of CD4+ T cells in melanoma. Assay: immunoSEQ multiplex PCR; the TCRdb copy retains only in-frame clones and omits some. Of about 15,000 clones in the sample, 60% to 70% are singletons; the top ten hold about 14%. Specimen: cells from a culture (not recorded whether cultured in vitro). The receptors were sampled from a human donor with melanoma.

By proportion, this clone is medium-sized. V and J are TRBV5-1 and TRBJ2-1; D possibly corresponds to TRBD2 (7 bases). Germline CDR1 SGHRS, CDR2 YFSETQ. V was cut by 0 bases and J by 7 bases, with 14 bases left in between. This CDR3 has 15 amino acids. The chain's CDR3 is CASSLAGGGANEQFF. The CDR3 DNA reads as TGCGCCAGCAGCTTGGCCGGAGGGGGGGCGAATGAGCAGTTCTTC.

The V and J genes are TRBV5-1 and TRBJ2-2, with TRBD1 matching 10 bases. After removal of 7 bases from V and 1 base from J, the junction contained 7 bases not matched to a gene. Germline-derived CDR1 and CDR2 are SGHRS and YFSETQ. The CDR3 loop spans 16 amino acids. CDR3 protein: CASQETGGGNTGELFF. The CDR3 DNA reads TGCGCCAGCCAGGAGACAGGGGGCGGGAACACCGGGGAGCTGTTTTTT.

By share of the sample, this clone is medium-sized (0.01 to 0.1%). This chain joins TRBV4-2 and TRBJ2-7, with a tentative D call TRBD2 (6 bases). This CDR3 region has 18 residues. V lost 4 bases to trimming and J lost 0 bases, with 22 bases between them. Germline V gives CDR1 LGHNA, CDR2 YNFKEQ. Written as DNA, the CDR3 is TGTGCCAGCAGCCGCGGGACCGGCGGATTGGCCAACTCCTACGAGCAGTACTTC. Its translation: CASSRGTGGLANSYEQYF.

This clone was detected a few times. This sequence joins TRBV5-1 and TRBJ1-1; tentative D call: TRBD1 (5 bases). V lost 3 bases and J lost 2, with 8 bases in between. Looked up from germline, CDR1 is SGHRS and CDR2 is YFSETQ. CDR3 length: 13 amino acids. CDR3 amino acids: CASSSTDNTEAFF. The DNA for the CDR3 is TGCGCCAGCAGCTCGACAGATAACACTGAAGCTTTCTTT. The whole variable domain, filled in from reference TRBV5-1 and TRBJ1-1, reads KAGVTQTPRYLIKTRGQQVTLSCSPISGHRSVSWYQQTPGQGLQFLFEYFSETQRNKGNFPGRFSGRQFSNSRSEMNVSTLELGDSALYLCASSSTDNTEAFFGQGTRLTVV.

This rearrangement joins TRBV11-2 to TRBJ2-6; a weak D match, TRBD1 (6 bases). Germline V CDR1 and CDR2: SGHAT, FQNNGV. V was cut by 5 bases and J by 1 base, with 15 bases left in between. The CDR3 contains 17 residues. CDR3 sequence reads: CASSRSRGRSGANVLTF. The CDR3 DNA reads as TGTGCCAGCAGCCGTTCCAGGGGACGATCTGGGGCCAACGTCCTGACTTTC.

The CDR3, as DNA: TGTGCCAGCAGCCCACTCCGGACGGACTACTACGAGCAGTACTTC. This encodes CASSPLRTDYYEQYF. The chain is built from TRBV11-2 and TRBJ2-7, with D possibly matching TRBD2 (6 bases). The CDR3 covers 15 residues. CDR1 and CDR2 from the germline V gene are SGHAT and FQNNGV. Trimming removed 5 bases at V and 3 bases at J, with 17 bases between.

This sequence joins TRBV10-3 and TRBJ1-4, with D maybe TRBD1 (5 bases). The CDR3 spans 15 residues. Germline CDR1 and CDR2: ENHRY and SYGVKD. V was clipped by 4 bases and J by 0 bases, with 9 bases between them. CDR3 sequence (DNA): TGTGCCATCAGTGGGGGACGTTCAACTAATGAAAAACTGTTTTTT. It codes for CAISGGRSTNEKLFF.

This clone appeared a single time. This chain joins TRBV6-1 and TRBJ1-4; D is undetermined. CDR3 length: 14 residues. Trimming stripped 6 bases from V and 8 bases from J, with 16 bases between. CDR1 and CDR2 from the germline V gene are MNHNS and SASEGT. CDR3 sequence reads: CASRDRGFREKLFF. The CDR3 DNA follows: TGTGCCAGCAGGGACCGCGGATTTAGGGAAAAACTGTTTTTT.

The genes are TRBV9 and TRBJ2-7, with D perhaps matching TRBD1 (5 bases). Germline V gives CDR1 SGDLS, CDR2 YYNGEE. Trimming took off 4 bases at V and 1 base at J, with 18 bases between the two ends. The CDR3 covers 16 residues. The CDR3: CASSPTTTAHSYEQYF. In nucleotides, the CDR3 is TGTGCCAGCAGCCCGACGACGACAGCCCATTCCTACGAGCAGTACTTC.

This chain links TRBV19 with TRBJ1-2; D might be TRBD1 (6 bases). V was trimmed by 4 bases and J by 2 bases, leaving 14 bases between them. The CDR3 runs to 15 residues. Per germline, CDR1 LNHDA and CDR2 SQIVND (reference sequence). The CDR3 DNA is TGTGCCAGTAGTAAAGACAGGCCGGGGAACTATGGCTACACCTTC. Protein: CASSKDRPGNYGYTF.

This rearrangement joins TRBV6-1 to TRBJ2-4; D unresolved. The V and J ends lost 6 bases and 8 bases respectively, with 11 bases between them. Germline lookup yields CDR1 MNHNS and CDR2 SASEGT. The CDR3 consists of 12 residues. CDR3 residues: CASSLHRDIQYF. Written as DNA, the CDR3 is TGTGCCAGCAGCCTTCATAGGGACATTCAGTACTTC.

The table lists this clone with a few counts. The chain is built from TRBV5-8 and TRBJ1-1; D is uncertain. Germline V gene lookup returns CDR1 SGHTS and CDR2 YDEGEE. The V gene lost 4 bases and the J gene lost 3 bases, with 10 bases spanning the gap. This CDR3 contains 13 residues. CDR3 coding DNA: TGTGCCAGCAGCCCCTGGGTCCACACTGAAGCTTTCTTT. This gives the protein CASSPWVHTEAFF.

CDR3 in amino acids: CASSNCSGEDYEQYF. In nucleotides, the CDR3 is TGTGCCAGCAGCAACTGTTCGGGGGAGGACTACGAGCAGTACTTC. The chain links TRBV21-1 to TRBJ2-7; TRBD2 is the table's D call, not checked against the DNA. TRBV21-1 is a pseudogene locus. The CDR3 loop spans 15 amino acids.

This clone was recorded a few times. The chain carries TRBV14 and TRBJ2-1; perhaps TRBD2 as D (7 bases). Germline lookup yields CDR1 SGHDN and CDR2 FVKESK. V was clipped by 3 bases and J by 8 bases, with 17 bases between them. The CDR3 totals 15 residues. This CDR3 reads CASSQGGNRVHEQFF. CDR3 DNA sequence: TGTGCCAGCAGCCAGGGGGGGAACAGGGTCCATGAGCAGTTCTTC.

This sequence joins TRBV5-1 and TRBJ2-2, with D tentatively TRBD2 (7 bases). V lost 4 bases to trimming and J lost 8 bases, with 21 bases between them. Per the germline V gene, CDR1 is SGHRS and CDR2 is YFSETQ. This CDR3 has 16 residues. The CDR3 here is CASSPGRGGARGELFF. The CDR3 DNA reads as TGCGCCAGCAGCCCAGGACGCGGGGGCGCTAGAGGGGAGCTGTTTTTT.

The CDR3 region has the DNA TGTGCCAGCAGTTGGGACATTACGAACACCGGGGAGCTGTTTTTT. Amino acid sequence: CASSWDITNTGELFF. The rearrangement uses TRBV2 and TRBJ2-2; tentative D call: TRBD1 (6 bases). CDR1 and CDR2 (germline): SNHLY, FYNNEI. Trimming stripped 5 bases from V and 0 bases from J, with 10 bases between. The CDR3 is made up of 15 amino acids.

This clone showed up just once. The chain employs TRBV15 and TRBJ2-1; the D gene could be TRBD1 or TRBD2 (6 bases each). CDR1 is LNHNV and CDR2 is YYDKDF in the germline V gene (reference sequence). This CDR3 contains 16 residues. V lost 0 bases and J 10 bases, leaving 19 bases between the germline ends. In nucleotides, the CDR3 is TGTGCCACCAGCAGAGAACCGGGGGCTCGTGGAAGCGAGCAGTTCTTC. Amino acid sequence: CATSREPGARGSEQFF.

This sequence joins TRBV2 and TRBJ2-5; no definite D call. The V gene lost 7 bases and the J gene lost 5 bases, with 14 bases spanning the gap. The CDR3 sequence is 13 residues long. Per germline, CDR1 SNHLY and CDR2 FYNNEI. Here the CDR3 DNA reads TGTGCCAGCATCCGTTCAGAAGGGGAGACCCAGTACTTC. Its translation is CASIRSEGETQYF.

This chain connects TRBV2 to TRBJ2-7; no clear D gene. The length of the CDR3 is 14 residues. V gave up 5 bases and J gave up 4 bases, with 15 bases separating them. Looked up from germline, CDR1 is SNHLY and CDR2 is FYNNEI. This CDR3 is CASSRSGSRYEQYF. CDR3 bases: TGTGCCAGCAGTCGCTCCGGCAGTCGGTACGAGCAGTACTTC.

This clone turned up a few times. The chain employs TRBV30 and TRBJ1-1, with unresolved D. CDR3 length: 13 residues. V lost 6 bases, J lost 1 base, and 12 bases lay in between. Per the germline V gene, CDR1 is GTSNPN and CDR2 is SVGIG (reference sequence). CDR3 sequence (DNA): TGTGCCTGTACCCGTGAGGGGAACACTGAAGCTTTCTTT. This translates into CACTREGNTEAFF. Variable domain in full (rest from reference TRBV30 and TRBJ1-1): SQTIHQWPATLVQPVGSPLSLECTVEGTSNPNLYWYRQAAGRGLQLLFYSVGIGQISSEVPQNLSASRPQDRQFILSSKKLLLSDSGFYLCACTREGNTEAFFGQGTRLTVV.

This clone has just a few counts. The chain recombines TRBV18 with TRBJ2-5, with TRBD2 matching over 9 bases. Germline CDR1 and CDR2: KGHSH and LQKENI. The CDR3 runs to 16 residues. V dropped 0 bases and J dropped 2; count of bases not matched to a gene: 4. Here the CDR3 DNA reads TGTGCCAGCTCACCACCGGCGGGGGGGTTTCAAGAGACCCAGTACTTC. Protein: CASSPPAGGFQETQYF. Complete variable domain (other parts from reference TRBV18 and TRBJ2-5): NAGVMQNPRHLVRRRGQEARLRCSPMKGHSHVYWYRQLPEEGLKFMVYLQKENIIDESGMPKERFSAEFPKEGPSILRIQQVVRGDSAAYFCASSPPAGGFQETQYFGPGTRLLVL.

V gene TRBV5-1 combines with J gene TRBJ2-3; 11 bases match TRBD1. CDR3 length: 17 amino acids. Trimming at V came to 3 bases and at J to 0 bases, leaving 6 bases not matched to a gene. CDR1 is SGHRS, CDR2 YFSETQ, per germline. In nucleotides, the CDR3 is TGCGCCAGCAGCTCCGGACAGGGGGCTCTTAGCACAGATACGCAGTATTTT. This codes for CASSSGQGALSTDTQYF.